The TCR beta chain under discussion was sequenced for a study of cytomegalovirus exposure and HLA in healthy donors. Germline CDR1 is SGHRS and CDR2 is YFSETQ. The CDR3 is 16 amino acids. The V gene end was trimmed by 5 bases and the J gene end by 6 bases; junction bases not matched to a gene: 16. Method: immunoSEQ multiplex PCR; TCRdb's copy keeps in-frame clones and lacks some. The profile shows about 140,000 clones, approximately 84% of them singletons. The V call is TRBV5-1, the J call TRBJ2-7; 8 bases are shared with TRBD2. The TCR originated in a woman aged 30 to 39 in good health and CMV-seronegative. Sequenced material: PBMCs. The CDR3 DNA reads TGCGCCAGCAGTCGCCTTAGCGGGGCTTTAGGAGGCGAGCAGTACTTC. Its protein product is CASSRLSGALGGEQYF. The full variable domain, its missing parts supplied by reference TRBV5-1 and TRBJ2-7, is KAGVTQTPRYLIKTRGQQVTLSCSPISGHRSVSWYQQTPGQGLQFLFEYFSETQRNKGNFPGRFSGRQFSNSRSEMNVSTLELGDSALYLCASSRLSGALGGEQYFGPGTRLTVT.